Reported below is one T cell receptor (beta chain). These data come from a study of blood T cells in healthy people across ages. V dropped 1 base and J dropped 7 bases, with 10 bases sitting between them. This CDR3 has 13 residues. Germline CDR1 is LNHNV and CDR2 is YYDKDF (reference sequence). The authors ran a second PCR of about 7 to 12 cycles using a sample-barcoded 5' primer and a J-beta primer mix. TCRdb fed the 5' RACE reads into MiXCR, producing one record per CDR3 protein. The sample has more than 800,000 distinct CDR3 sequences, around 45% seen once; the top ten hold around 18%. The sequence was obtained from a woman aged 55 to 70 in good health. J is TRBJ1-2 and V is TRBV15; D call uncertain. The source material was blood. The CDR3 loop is CATSRGNLGGYTF. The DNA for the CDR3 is TGTGCCACCAGCAGAGGAAATTTGGGTGGCTACACCTTC.